These T cell receptor beta chains were read from a single sample in a study of blood T cell repertoires in COVID-19. The table came from immunoSEQ multiplex PCR; TCRdb's copy has only in-frame clones and leaves some out. The sample lists 250,000 to 350,000 clones; 90% were seen once. Sequenced input: PBMCs or T cells enriched from blood (not recorded which). These receptors were collected from a woman younger than 35 with acute COVID-19. The CDR3 runs from the conserved cysteine through the conserved F or W. A D gene is named only where the DNA matches it firmly. Not every row has a clone size; where given, it reads once, few, many or a size class.

V,J,size,D,CDR3,DNA
TRBV5-6,TRBJ1-2,-,TRBD1,CASSLVPTGQDYGYTF,TGTGCCAGCAGCTTGGTGCCGACAGGGCAAGACTATGGCTACACCTTC
TRBV19,TRBJ2-3,-,TRBD2,CASSIPFTGTSSGTDTQYF,TGTGCCAGTAGTATACCATTTACCGGGACTAGCTCGGGCACAGATACGCAGTATTTT
TRBV27,TRBJ1-2,-,TRBD1,CASSLSQGANYGYTF,TGTGCCAGCAGTTTATCTCAGGGGGCGAACTATGGCTACACCTTC
TRBV9,TRBJ1-4,-,-,CANSVAGGEREKLFF,TGTGCCAACAGCGTAGCGGGAGGGGAACGGGAAAAACTGTTTTTT
TRBV28,TRBJ2-7,-,-,CASSFNRPHEQYF,TGTGCCAGCAGTTTCAACAGGCCCCACGAGCAGTACTTC
TRBV9,TRBJ1-3,-,-,CASSVEQGPGNTIYF,TGTGCCAGCAGCGTGGAGCAGGGGCCAGGAAACACCATATATTTT
TRBV5-1,TRBJ1-3,-,-,CASSPEGGANSGNTIYF,TGCGCCAGCAGCCCCGAGGGGGGGGCCAACTCTGGAAACACCATATATTTT
TRBV7-2,TRBJ2-7,-,-,CASSTRAPEGKRYF,TGTGCCAGCAGCACCCGGGCCCCGGAGGGGAAGAGGTACTTC
TRBV28,TRBJ1-1,-,-,CASSLRSMNTEAFF,TGTGCCAGCAGTTTGAGAAGCATGAACACTGAAGCTTTCTTT
TRBV30,TRBJ1-1,once,TRBD1,CASQQGAGVNTEAFF,TGTGCCTCCCAACAGGGGGCGGGTGTGAACACTGAAGCTTTCTTT
TRBV24-1,TRBJ2-3,-,-,CATSDLWGLGTQYF,TGTGCCACCAGTGATTTGTGGGGGCTGGGTACGCAGTATTTT
TRBV7-2,TRBJ2-7,-,-,CASQRALFYEQYF,TGTGCCAGCCAGCGGGCCCTATTTTACGAGCAGTACTTC
TRBV28,TRBJ2-3,-,TRBD2,CASSPGTSGPHTQYF,TGTGCCAGCAGTCCCGGGACTAGCGGGCCCCATACGCAGTATTTT
TRBV2,TRBJ1-1,-,-,CASSGGVVNTEAFF,TGTGCCAGCAGTGGGGGGGTTGTAAACACTGAAGCTTTCTTT
TRBV5-1,TRBJ2-1,-,TRBD2,CASSLGLAATNEQFF,TGCGCCAGCAGCTTGGGGCTAGCGGCTACTAATGAGCAGTTCTTC
TRBV9,TRBJ2-1,-,-,CASSVGGLPTYNEQFF,TGTGCCAGCAGCGTAGGTGGACTACCAACCTACAATGAGCAGTTCTTC
TRBV30,TRBJ1-3,-,-,CAWSFGHPTSGNTIYF,TGTGCCTGGAGTTTCGGACACCCGACCTCTGGAAACACCATATATTTT
TRBV28,TRBJ2-7,-,TRBD2,CASSLGSSGSLEQYF,TGTGCCAGCAGTTTAGGGTCTAGCGGGAGTCTCGAGCAGTACTTC
TRBV10-3,TRBJ1-1,-,-,CAISVNGEVTEAFF,TGTGCCATCAGTGTGAATGGGGAGGTCACTGAAGCTTTCTTT
TRBV19,TRBJ1-1,-,-,CASSIGGKSTEAFF,TGTGCCAGTAGTATTGGAGGGAAGAGCACTGAAGCTTTCTTT
TRBV18,TRBJ1-2,-,TRBD1,CASSETGDYGYTF,TGTGCCAGCTCGGAAACAGGGGACTATGGCTACACCTTC
TRBV9,TRBJ2-7,-,-,CASSVAQGLVYEQYF,TGTGCCAGCAGCGTAGCTCAGGGGTTGGTATACGAGCAGTACTTC
TRBV20-1,TRBJ2-7,-,TRBD2,CSASEQASGSYEQYF,TGCAGTGCTAGTGAACAGGCTAGCGGTTCCTACGAGCAGTACTTC
TRBV19,TRBJ2-1,-,TRBD2,CASSIDTAGGPIDEQFF,TGTGCCAGTAGTATAGACACAGCGGGAGGGCCAATTGATGAGCAGTTCTTC
TRBV12-3/TRBV12-4,TRBJ1-2,-,-,CASSLLRNYGYTF,TGTGCCAGCAGTTTACTCCGGAACTATGGCTACACCTTC
TRBV6-1,TRBJ2-7,few,-,CASSVARTLYEQYF,TGTGCCAGCAGTGTAGCACGGACACTCTACGAGCAGTACTTC
TRBV10-3,TRBJ2-7,-,TRBD2,CAISGRSGRAAHEQYF,TGTGCCATCAGTGGGCGAAGCGGGAGGGCCGCCCACGAGCAGTACTTC
TRBV28,TRBJ2-7,-,-,CASSQSYEQYF,TGTGCCAGCAGTCAGTCGTACGAGCAGTACTTC
TRBV29-1,TRBJ1-6,-,TRBD1,CSVRTGSNSPLHF,TGCAGCGTTCGGACAGGGAGTAATTCACCCCTCCACTTT
TRBV5-1,TRBJ1-2,few,-,CASSLEREYGYTF,TGCGCCAGCAGCTTGGAAAGGGAGTATGGCTACACCTTC
TRBV28,TRBJ1-2,-,-,CASSRVVNGYTF,TGTGCCAGCAGTCGGGTGGTTAATGGCTACACCTTC
TRBV29-1,TRBJ2-7,-,-,CSVEELQANTYEQYF,TGCAGCGTTGAAGAACTACAGGCGAACACCTACGAGCAGTACTTC
TRBV3-1/TRBV3-2,TRBJ2-1,-,TRBD2,CASSPLAGGYNEQFF,TGTGCCAGCAGCCCCCTAGCGGGAGGCTACAATGAGCAGTTCTTC
TRBV5-6,TRBJ2-7,-,TRBD1,CASSFGTGNHEQYF,TGTGCCAGCAGCTTTGGGACAGGGAACCACGAGCAGTACTTC
TRBV7-3,TRBJ1-1,-,-,CASSPDRVNTEAFF,TGTGCCAGCAGCCCAGACAGAGTGAACACTGAAGCTTTCTTT
TRBV10-3,TRBJ1-1,-,-,CAIGRGGNTEAFF,TGTGCCATCGGGCGGGGAGGGAACACTGAAGCTTTCTTT
TRBV28,TRBJ2-1,-,-,CASSLWRGNEQFF,TGTGCCAGCAGTTTATGGCGGGGCAATGAGCAGTTCTTC
TRBV2,TRBJ2-1,-,TRBD1,CASDGQAAPNEQFF,TGTGCCAGCGATGGACAGGCGGCCCCCAATGAGCAGTTCTTC
TRBV28,TRBJ1-1,-,TRBD1,CATHRQGQEAFF,TGTGCCACCCACCGACAGGGCCAGGAAGCTTTCTTT
TRBV9,TRBJ1-2,once,TRBD1,CASSGTGGSGFGYTF,TGTGCCAGCAGCGGGACAGGGGGCTCCGGATTTGGCTACACCTTC
TRBV28,TRBJ1-2,-,TRBD1,CASSFREGTGVLYGYTF,TGTGCCAGCAGTTTTAGGGAGGGGACAGGGGTTCTCTATGGCTACACCTTC
TRBV2,TRBJ1-5,-,-,CASSVLGGNQPQHF,TGTGCCAGCAGTGTCCTCGGGGGCAATCAGCCCCAGCATTTT
TRBV28,TRBJ1-2,once,TRBD1,CASSLLPGSGTGEGKGYTF,TGTGCCAGCAGTTTACTTCCCGGGTCCGGGACAGGAGAGGGAAAAGGCTACACCTTC
TRBV10-3,TRBJ1-4,-,-,CAISESTPGLFNEKLFF,TGTGCCATCAGTGAGTCGACTCCGGGACTGTTTAATGAAAAACTGTTTTTT
TRBV5-4,TRBJ1-2,-,-,CASSLGADGYTF,TGTGCCAGCAGCTTGGGGGCAGATGGCTACACCTTC
TRBV19,TRBJ2-1,-,TRBD2,CASTPRGLAGGNEQFF,TGTGCCAGTACCCCTAGGGGACTAGCGGGAGGCAATGAGCAGTTCTTC
TRBV11-3,TRBJ2-1,-,TRBD2,CASSTRDYREESSYNEQFF,TGTGCCAGCAGCACTCGGGACTACCGAGAGGAGAGCTCCTACAATGAGCAGTTCTTC